This TCR beta chain was identified during a study of CD8 T cells in ankylosing spondylitis. Study conclusions and caveats: Seemingly characteristic of ankylosing spondylitis blood was a TCR beta motif consisting of roughly 8 highly homologous variants.

Using its own MiXCR run on the 5' RACE reads, TCRdb lists one record per CDR3 protein. The sample holds about 540,000 distinct CDR3 sequences, roughly 13% seen once. With respect to this clonotype: The antigen is unknown.

V was cut by 0 bases and J by 0 bases, with 11 bases left in between. The CDR3 runs to 16 residues. From germline, CDR1 is MDHEN and CDR2 SYDVKM. J is TRBJ1-2 and V is TRBV28; D unclear. The clonotype was recovered from a male donor with ankylosing spondylitis. The sequencing sample was made of blood, either unsorted or a sorted T cell fraction (not recorded which). The CDR3 DNA is TGTGCCAGCAGTTTATGGTCCGGGAGAACTAACTATGGCTACACCTTC. It specifies CASSLWSGRTNYGYTF.